Presented here are 7 T cell receptor beta chains from one specimen sequenced in a study of early T cells in non-severe SARS-CoV-2 infection. TCRdb used MiXCR to reprocess the 5' RACE reads, holding one entry per CDR3 protein. The table shows about 64,000 distinct CDR3 sequences, with about 12% occurring only once. What was sequenced was whole blood. All receptors come from an adult who was a healthcare worker with PCR-confirmed SARS-CoV-2 infection or an uninfected control (not recorded which).

The sample holds many counts of this clonotype. The CDR3 reads CASSGHNTDTQYF. Written as DNA, the CDR3 is TGTGCCAGCTCGGGACATAACACAGATACGCAGTATTTT. The chain employs TRBV7-9 and TRBJ2-3; D is perhaps TRBD1 (6 bases). This CDR3 spans 13 amino acids. V shed 8 bases and J shed 2 bases, with 11 bases lying between them. The V gene's germline CDR1 is SEHNR and CDR2 FQNEAQ (reference sequence).

V and J are TRBV3-1 and TRBJ1-2; TRBD1 might be the D (5 bases). The germline CDR1 and CDR2 sequences are LGHDT and YNNKEL (reference sequence). The CDR3 runs to 13 residues. The ends were cut back, 4 bases at V and 6 bases at J, with 12 bases in the middle. CDR3 protein: CASSPAGRNGYTF. CDR3 nucleotide sequence: TGTGCCAGCAGCCCAGCGGGACGAAATGGCTACACCTTC.

The V gene is TRBV7-9, the J gene TRBJ1-1; D call uncertain. Germline V gene sequence: CDR1 SEHNR, CDR2 FQNEAQ (reference sequence). The CDR3 is made up of 14 amino acids. Trimming shortened V by 4 bases and J by 3 bases, and 12 bases separated the two germline ends. The CDR3 here is CASSSPPIDTEAFF. For the CDR3, the DNA is TGTGCCAGCAGCTCCCCCCCGATCGACACTGAAGCTTTCTTT.

This clonotype occurred once. This CDR3 reads CASSDRQGEAFF. For the CDR3, the DNA is TGTGCCAGCAGTGACCGGCAGGGTGAAGCTTTCTTT. The chain employs TRBV6-4 and TRBJ1-1; D perhaps matches TRBD1 (5 bases). Between the trimmed V and J ends, which lost 2 bases and 7 bases, there was a span of 8 bases. This CDR3 region has 12 residues. Germline V gives CDR1 MRHNA, CDR2 SNTAGT.

This chain uses TRBV6-1 with TRBJ2-7; TRBD1 matches at 9 bases. The CDR3 has 13 residues. V gave up 6 bases and J gave up 2 bases; unmatched junction bases: 2. CDR1 is MNHNS and CDR2 is SASEGT in the germline V gene. Here the CDR3 DNA reads TGTGCCAGCAGAGGGACAGGGACCTACGAGCAGTACTTC. Protein: CASRGTGTYEQYF.

This sequence joins TRBV29-1 and TRBJ2-1; D gene ambiguous. Germline V CDR1 and CDR2: SQVTM, ANQGSEA. CDR3 length: 10 amino acids. Trimming shortened V by 7 bases and J by 6 bases, and 7 bases separated the two germline ends. The DNA of the CDR3 is TGCAGCGCAATAGCCAATGAGCAGTTCTTC. It is translated as CSAIANEQFF.

The chain uses TRBV5-1 and TRBJ2-7; D remains unclear. Germline CDR1 reads SGHRS; CDR2 reads YFSETQ. The V gene lost 5 bases and the J gene lost 2 bases, with 11 bases spanning the gap. The CDR3 length is 13 residues. CDR3 sequence: CASRSLRTYEQYF. The CDR3 DNA sequence: TGCGCCAGCAGGTCTTTGCGGACCTACGAGCAGTACTTC.